This T cell receptor (beta chain) was found in a study of a mutant IDH1 vaccine in newly diagnosed glioma. Across the whole study: The earlier regimen, radiotherapy, temozolomide, or both, was most often both. Study outcomes and limitations: Changes in the top peripheral T cell clonotypes seemingly had no bearing on pseudoprogression. Evidence of vaccine-induced immune responses was documented in about 93% of patients.

Sequencing used immunoSEQ multiplex PCR; TCRdb keeps in-frame clones, though not all of them. The sample holds about 35,000 clones, approximately 91% seen once. Details on this clone: No antigen is known for it.

The time point was: baseline, week 1 (first vaccination visit). Treatment in this sample: pre-vaccination baseline after standard-of-care therapy. The sequencing here drew on PBMCs, taken from a glioma patient treated with radiotherapy, temozolomide or both. This TCR derives from a woman aged 40 to 55 with glioma.

The DNA for the CDR3 is TGTGCCAGCAGCTTATCAGGGATGATTGAGCAGTTCTTC. It yields the protein CASSLSGMIEQFF. The V and J genes are TRBV7-8 and TRBJ2-1; weak D call: TRBD1 (5 bases). The V end was cut by 2 bases, the J end by 9 bases, with 11 bases between. The CDR3 length is 13 residues. Germline CDR1 reads SGHVS; CDR2 reads FQNEAQ.